This T cell receptor (beta chain) is drawn from a study of blood T cell repertoires in COVID-19. On the study more broadly: Researchers got acute and convalescent COVID-19 samples from the United States, Italy and Spain. T cells, B-cell-depleted T cells, or PBMCs provided the cDNA or gDNA that served as material.

Seattle researchers signed up patients amid active infection and tracked them longitudinally. From germline, CDR1 is MGHRA and CDR2 YSYEKL. Trimming removed 7 bases from V and 7 bases from J, with 20 bases in between. CDR3 length: 15 amino acids. Data came from immunoSEQ multiplex PCR; TCRdb stores just in-frame clones and leaves some out. The repertoire holds around 300,000 clones, with 86% as singletons. The gene calls are TRBV4-1 and TRBJ2-1, with a tentative D call TRBD2 (6 bases). The sample taken for sequencing was peripheral blood. The origin of this receptor is a woman aged 70-85 years with COVID-19, enrolled during active disease. CDR3 protein: CASTYNLLASNEQFF. The CDR3 nucleotides are TGCGCCAGCACCTATAATTTGCTAGCGTCGAATGAGCAGTTCTTC.